This T cell receptor beta chain was identified in a study of shared clonotypes between healthy human individuals. CDR1 is SGHTA and CDR2 is FQGTGA in the germline V gene. The CDR3 totals 18 residues. Trimming removed 3 bases from V and 0 bases from J, with 15 bases in between. Overall study findings and caveats: Naive subsets usually exceeded memory subsets in estimated richness.

Clones were sequenced by immunoSEQ multiplex PCR, and TCRdb holds only the in-frame ones, with some missing. The sample shows about 680,000 clones, 74% of them seen only once. Worth noting for this clone: Its target is not known.

The specimen sequenced was memory CD4+ T cells sorted from blood. Subset here: CD45RA-negative fraction. This rearrangement joins TRBV7-3 to TRBJ2-6, with D possibly TRBD1 on 6 matching bases. The receptor's source is a woman in her thirties in good health. This CDR3 is CASSFRGLRPSGANVLTF. CDR3 DNA: TGTGCCAGCAGCTTCAGGGGTCTCCGCCCCTCTGGGGCCAACGTCCTGACTTTC.